This T cell receptor beta chain derives from a study of blood T cell repertoires in COVID-19. Overall study: Acute and convalescent COVID-19 specimens originated in the United States, Italy and Spain. PBMCs, B-cell-depleted T cells, or T cells provided the cDNA or gDNA that made up the material.

Authors' data handling: Reference gene primers were amplified, and this amplification served to estimate nucleated cell counts. The protocol was immunoSEQ multiplex PCR, while the TCRdb copy is restricted to in-frame clones and leaves out a portion. V and J calls and clone size are copied from that table; D and trimming were computed from the DNA. The sample yields around 270,000 clones, 84% seen once. This clone has more than one count but fewer than ten. The CDR3 covers 16 residues. The V gene's germline CDR1 is LGHDT and CDR2 YNNKEL (reference sequence). The junction had 7 bases not matched to a gene; V was cut back by 2 bases and J by 5 bases.

The V and J genes are TRBV3-1 (or the pseudogene TRBV3-2) and TRBJ1-4; 8 bases line up with TRBD1. Sequenced input: peripheral blood. The TCR originated in a middle-aged woman who had recovered from COVID-19. CDR3 sequence reads: CASSQTRTGRNEKLFF. For the CDR3, the DNA is TGTGCCAGCAGCCAAACTCGGACAGGGCGGAATGAAAAACTGTTTTTT.